The clone carrying this T cell receptor beta chain was observed at least ten times. Time point meaning: newly diagnosed GD, antithyroid drugs for less than 3 months. Following extraction of RNA from PBMCs, that RNA was used to make the TCR library. The data derive from a study of regulatory T cells in long-lasting Graves disease. Building the TCR beta libraries relied on iRepertoire HTBI primers, and CDR3 regions underwent Arm-PCR. MiXCR, applied by TCRdb to the multiplex PCR reads, yields one record per CDR3 protein. The profile shows about 540,000 distinct CDR3 sequences, about 14% of them singletons. These data were likewise used in another study, on T cells in Graves' hyperthyroidism and ophthalmopathy.

The TCR originated in a man under 40 with Graves disease. Source: peripheral blood mononuclear cells (PBMCs), taken at new diagnosis, from a patient treated with antithyroid drugs.

The CDR3 bases are TGCAGCGTCGAGGAGGCGGTTCTGGGGAACTATGGCTACACCTTC. Protein: CSVEEAVLGNYGYTF. The chain is built from TRBV29-1 and TRBJ1-2; D gene unclear. CDR3 length: 15 residues. The ends were cut back, 6 bases at V and 2 bases at J, with 19 bases in the middle. Germline V gene data show CDR1 as SQVTM and CDR2 as ANQGSEA.